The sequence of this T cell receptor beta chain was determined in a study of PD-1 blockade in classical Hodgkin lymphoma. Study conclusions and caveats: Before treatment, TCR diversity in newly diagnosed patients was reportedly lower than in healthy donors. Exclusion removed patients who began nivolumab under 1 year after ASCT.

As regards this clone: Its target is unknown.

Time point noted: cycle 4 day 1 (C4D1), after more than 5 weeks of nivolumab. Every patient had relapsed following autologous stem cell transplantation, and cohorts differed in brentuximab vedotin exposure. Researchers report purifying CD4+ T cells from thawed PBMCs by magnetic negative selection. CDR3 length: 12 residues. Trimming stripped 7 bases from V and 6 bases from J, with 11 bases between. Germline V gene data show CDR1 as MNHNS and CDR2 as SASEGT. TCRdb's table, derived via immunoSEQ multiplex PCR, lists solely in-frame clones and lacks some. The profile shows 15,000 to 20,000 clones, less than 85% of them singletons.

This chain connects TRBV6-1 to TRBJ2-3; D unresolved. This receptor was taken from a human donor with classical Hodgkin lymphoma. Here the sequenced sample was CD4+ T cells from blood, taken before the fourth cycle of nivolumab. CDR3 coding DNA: TGTGCCAGCACCCCGGGTTCCGATACGCAGTATTTT. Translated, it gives CASTPGSDTQYF.